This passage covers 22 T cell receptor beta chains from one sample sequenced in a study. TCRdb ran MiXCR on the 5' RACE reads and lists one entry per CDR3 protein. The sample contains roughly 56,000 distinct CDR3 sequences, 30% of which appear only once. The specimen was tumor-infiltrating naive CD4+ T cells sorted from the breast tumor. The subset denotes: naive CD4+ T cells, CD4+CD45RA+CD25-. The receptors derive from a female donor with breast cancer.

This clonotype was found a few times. CDR3 residues: CASRAGGAADTQYF. The CDR3 region has the DNA TGTGCCAGCAGAGCAGGGGGGGCAGCAGATACGCAGTATTTT. The gene calls are TRBV7-3 and TRBJ2-3; either TRBD1 or TRBD2 may fit D (7 bases each). Between the trimmed V and J ends, which lost 6 bases and 4 bases, there was a span of 14 bases. This CDR3 is built from 14 residues. CDR1 SGHTA and CDR2 FQGTGA come from the germline V gene.

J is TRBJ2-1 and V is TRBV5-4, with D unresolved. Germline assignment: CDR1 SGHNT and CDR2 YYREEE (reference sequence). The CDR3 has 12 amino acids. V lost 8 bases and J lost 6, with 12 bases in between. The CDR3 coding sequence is TGTGCCAGTCGCGGCGCCCCCAATGAGCAGTTCTTC. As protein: CASRGAPNEQFF.

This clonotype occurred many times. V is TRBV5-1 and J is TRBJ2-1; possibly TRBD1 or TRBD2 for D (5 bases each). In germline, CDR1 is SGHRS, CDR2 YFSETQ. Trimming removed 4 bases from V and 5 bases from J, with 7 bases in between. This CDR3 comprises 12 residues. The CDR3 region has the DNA TGCGCCAGCAGCGTGGGACACAATGAGCAGTTCTTC. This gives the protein CASSVGHNEQFF.

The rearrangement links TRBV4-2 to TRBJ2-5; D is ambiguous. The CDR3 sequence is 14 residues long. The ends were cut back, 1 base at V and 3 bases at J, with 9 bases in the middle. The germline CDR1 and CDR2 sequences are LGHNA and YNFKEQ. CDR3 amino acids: CASSQGPREETQYF. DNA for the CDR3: TGTGCCAGCAGCCAAGGGCCAAGAGAAGAGACCCAGTACTTC.

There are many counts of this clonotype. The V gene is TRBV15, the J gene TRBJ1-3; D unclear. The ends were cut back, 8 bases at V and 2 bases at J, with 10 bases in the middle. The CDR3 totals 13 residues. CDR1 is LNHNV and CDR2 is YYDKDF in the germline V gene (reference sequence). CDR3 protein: CATAGSTGNTIYF. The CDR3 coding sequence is TGTGCCACCGCCGGGAGTACTGGAAACACCATATATTTT. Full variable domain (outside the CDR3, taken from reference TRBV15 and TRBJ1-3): DAMVIQNPRYQVTQFGKPVTLSCSQTLNHNVMYWYQQKSSQAPKLLFHYYDKDFNNEADTPDNFQSRRPNTSFCFLDIRSPGLGDTAMYLCATAGSTGNTIYFGEGSWLTVV.

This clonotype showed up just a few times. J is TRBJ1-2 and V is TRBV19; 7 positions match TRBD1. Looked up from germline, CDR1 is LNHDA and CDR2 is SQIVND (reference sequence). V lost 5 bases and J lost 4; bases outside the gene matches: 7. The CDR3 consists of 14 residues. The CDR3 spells CASSSNRGGYGYTF. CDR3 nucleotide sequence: TGTGCCAGTAGTTCCAACAGGGGCGGCTATGGCTACACCTTC.

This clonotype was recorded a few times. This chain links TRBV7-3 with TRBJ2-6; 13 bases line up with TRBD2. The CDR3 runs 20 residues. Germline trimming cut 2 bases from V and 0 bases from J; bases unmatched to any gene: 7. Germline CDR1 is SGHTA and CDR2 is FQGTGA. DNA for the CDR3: TGTGCCAGCAGCTTATCCCGACTAGCGGGGGGCCTCTCTGGGGCCAACGTCCTGACTTTC. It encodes CASSLSRLAGGLSGANVLTF.

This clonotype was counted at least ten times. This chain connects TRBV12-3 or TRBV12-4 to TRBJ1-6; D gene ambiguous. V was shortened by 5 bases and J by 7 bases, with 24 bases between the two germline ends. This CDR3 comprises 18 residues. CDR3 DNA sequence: TGTGCCAGCAGTCCCTCCCGCCCCGGAATTGGGCAAAATTCACCCCTCCACTTT. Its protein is CASSPSRPGIGQNSPLHF.

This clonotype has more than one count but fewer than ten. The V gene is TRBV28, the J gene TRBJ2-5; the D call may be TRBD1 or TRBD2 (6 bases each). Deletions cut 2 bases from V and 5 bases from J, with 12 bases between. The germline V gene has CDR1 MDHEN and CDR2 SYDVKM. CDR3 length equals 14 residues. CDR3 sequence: CASSLGGRRETQYF. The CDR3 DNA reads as TGTGCCAGCAGTTTAGGGGGGCGCCGGGAGACCCAGTACTTC.

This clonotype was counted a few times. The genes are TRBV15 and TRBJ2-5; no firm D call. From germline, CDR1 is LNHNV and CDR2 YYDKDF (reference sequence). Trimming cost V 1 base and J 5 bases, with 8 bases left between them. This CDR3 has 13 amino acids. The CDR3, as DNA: TGTGCCACCAGCAGAGCCCGGTGGGAGACCCAGTACTTC. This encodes CATSRARWETQYF.

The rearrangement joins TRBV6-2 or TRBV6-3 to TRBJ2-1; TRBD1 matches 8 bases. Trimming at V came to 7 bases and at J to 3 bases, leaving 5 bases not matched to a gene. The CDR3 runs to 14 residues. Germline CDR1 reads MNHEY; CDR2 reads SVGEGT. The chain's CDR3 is CASTRGQDYNEQFF. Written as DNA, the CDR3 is TGTGCCAGCACGCGGGGACAGGACTACAATGAGCAGTTCTTC.

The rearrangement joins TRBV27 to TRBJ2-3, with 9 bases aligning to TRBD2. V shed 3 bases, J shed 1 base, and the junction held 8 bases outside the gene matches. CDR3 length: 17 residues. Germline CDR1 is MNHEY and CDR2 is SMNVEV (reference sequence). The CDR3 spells CASSFLAGVFGTDTQYF. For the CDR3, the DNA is TGTGCCAGCAGTTTCTTAGCGGGAGTATTTGGCACAGATACGCAGTATTTT.

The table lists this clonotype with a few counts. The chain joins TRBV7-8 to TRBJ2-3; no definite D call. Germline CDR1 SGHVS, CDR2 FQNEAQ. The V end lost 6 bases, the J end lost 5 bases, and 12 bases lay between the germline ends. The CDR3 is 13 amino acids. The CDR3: CASSRQWEDTQYF. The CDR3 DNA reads TGTGCCAGCAGTCGCCAGTGGGAAGATACGCAGTATTTT. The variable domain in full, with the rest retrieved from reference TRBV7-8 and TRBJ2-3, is GAGVSQSPRYKVAKRGQDVALRCDPISGHVSLFWYQQALGQGPEFLTYFQNEAQLDKSGLPSDRFFAERPEGSVSTLKIQRTQQEDSAVYLCASSRQWEDTQYFGPGTRLTVL.

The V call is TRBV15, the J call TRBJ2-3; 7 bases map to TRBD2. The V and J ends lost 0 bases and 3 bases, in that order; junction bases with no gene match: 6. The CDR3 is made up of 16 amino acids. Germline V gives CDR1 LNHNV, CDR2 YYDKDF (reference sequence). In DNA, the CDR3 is TGTGCCACCAGCAGAGATAAGGCGGGAGCAACAGATACGCAGTATTTT. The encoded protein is CATSRDKAGATDTQYF.

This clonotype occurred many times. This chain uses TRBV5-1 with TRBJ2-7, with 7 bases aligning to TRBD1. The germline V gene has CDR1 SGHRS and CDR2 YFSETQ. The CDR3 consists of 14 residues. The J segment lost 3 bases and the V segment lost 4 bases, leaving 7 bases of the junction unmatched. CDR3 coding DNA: TGCGCCAGCAGCCGACAGGGAGTGGGCTACGAGCAGTACTTC. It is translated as CASSRQGVGYEQYF.

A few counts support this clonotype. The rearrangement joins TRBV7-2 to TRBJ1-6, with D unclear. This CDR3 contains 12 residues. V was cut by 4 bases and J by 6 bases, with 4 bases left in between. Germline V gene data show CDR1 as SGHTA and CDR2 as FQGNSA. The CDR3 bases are TGTGCCAGCAGCTCCCCTAATTCACCCCTCCACTTT. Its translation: CASSSPNSPLHF.

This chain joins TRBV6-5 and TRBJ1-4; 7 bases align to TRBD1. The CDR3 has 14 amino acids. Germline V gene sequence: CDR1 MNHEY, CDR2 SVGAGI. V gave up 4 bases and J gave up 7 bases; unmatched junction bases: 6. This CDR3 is CASSLRQGGEKLFF. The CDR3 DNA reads TGTGCCAGCAGTTTACGACAGGGCGGTGAAAAACTGTTTTTT.

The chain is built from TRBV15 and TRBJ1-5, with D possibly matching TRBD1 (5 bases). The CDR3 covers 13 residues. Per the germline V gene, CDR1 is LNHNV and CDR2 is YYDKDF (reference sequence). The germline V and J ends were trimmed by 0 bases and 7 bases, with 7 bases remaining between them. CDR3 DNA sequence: TGTGCCACCAGCAGAGACCAGGGACAGCCCCAGCATTTT. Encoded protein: CATSRDQGQPQHF.

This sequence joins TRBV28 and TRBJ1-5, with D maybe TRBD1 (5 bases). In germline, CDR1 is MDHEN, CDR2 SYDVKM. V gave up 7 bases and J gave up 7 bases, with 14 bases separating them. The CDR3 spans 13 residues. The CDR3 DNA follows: TGTGCCAGCACAGGGTCCCGCGGACAGCCCCAGCATTTT. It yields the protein CASTGSRGQPQHF.

DNA for the CDR3: TGTGCCAGCAGCTTAGGGACTAGTTCCGAGCAGTTCTTC. Amino acid sequence: CASSLGTSSEQFF. The chain couples TRBV7-6 to TRBJ2-1; 7 bases map to TRBD2. CDR3 length: 13 residues. Germline CDR1 reads SGHVS; CDR2 reads FNYEAQ. V shed 1 base and J 10 bases; nucleotides not matched to a gene: 4.

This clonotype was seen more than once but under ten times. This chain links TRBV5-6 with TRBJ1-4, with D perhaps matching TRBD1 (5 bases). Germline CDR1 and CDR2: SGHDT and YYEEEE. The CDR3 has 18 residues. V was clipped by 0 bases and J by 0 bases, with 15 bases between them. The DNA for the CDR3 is TGTGCCAGCAGCTTGGGGACGGCGGGACCCCCAACTAATGAAAAACTGTTTTTT. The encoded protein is CASSLGTAGPPTNEKLFF.

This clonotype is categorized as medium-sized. CDR3 region: CSVERDTHSSYEQYF. The CDR3 bases are TGCAGCGTTGAAAGGGACACCCATAGCTCCTACGAGCAGTACTTC. This chain joins TRBV29-1 and TRBJ2-7, with D possibly being TRBD1 (6 bases). CDR1 is SQVTM, CDR2 ANQGSEA, per germline. The CDR3 has 15 amino acids. Trimming shortened V by 2 bases and J by 0 bases, and 14 bases separated the two germline ends.